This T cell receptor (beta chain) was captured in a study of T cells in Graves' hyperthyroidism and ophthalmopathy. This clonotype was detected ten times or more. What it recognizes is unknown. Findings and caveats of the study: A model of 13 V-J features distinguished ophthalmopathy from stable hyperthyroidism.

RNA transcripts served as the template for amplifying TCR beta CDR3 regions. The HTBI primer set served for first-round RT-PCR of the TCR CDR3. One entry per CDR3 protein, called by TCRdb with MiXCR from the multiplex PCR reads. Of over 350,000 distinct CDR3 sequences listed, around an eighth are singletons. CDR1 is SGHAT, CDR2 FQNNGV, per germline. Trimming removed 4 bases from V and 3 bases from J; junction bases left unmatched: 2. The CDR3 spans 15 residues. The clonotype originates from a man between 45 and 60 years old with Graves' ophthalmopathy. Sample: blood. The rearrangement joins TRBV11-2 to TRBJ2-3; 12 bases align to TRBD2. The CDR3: CASSSLAGGTDTQYF. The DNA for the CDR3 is TGTGCCAGCAGCTCGCTAGCGGGAGGGACAGATACGCAGTATTTT.